Sequencing of this T cell receptor beta chain was carried out in a study of tumor-infiltrating lymphocytes in primary liver carcinoma. There are 15 residues in the CDR3. Germline CDR1 and CDR2: SGHAT and FQNNGV. Of note for this clonotype: At one end the junction does not follow the germline gene, possibly because of a read error.

With around 450 ng total RNA as template and a constant-region primer, TCR beta cDNA was made. ARM-PCR, slightly modified, supplied the TCR beta libraries through three nested multiplex PCR rounds. Each of the first two PCR rounds ran approximately 9 cycles with TRBV1-TRBV30 forward and C-beta reverse primers. TCRdb called the multiplex PCR reads again in MiXCR, with one record for every CDR3 protein. The sample has about 200,000 distinct CDR3 sequences, 65% seen once. Out of unsorted whole blood came the blood RNA, and germline DNA was extracted as well. This sequence originates from a woman aged 55 to 70 with primary liver carcinoma and hepatitis B virus infection. The sequenced sample was peripheral blood. This chain uses TRBV11-2 with TRBJ2-1; no clear D. The CDR3 protein is CVSSLVALRYNEQSF. CDR3 in DNA: TGTGTCAGCAGCTTAGTGGCCCTGCGGTACAATGAGCAGTCCTTC. Complete variable domain (other parts from reference TRBV11-2 and TRBJ2-1): EAGVAQSPRYKIIEKRQSVAFWCNPISGHATLYWYQQILGQGPKLLIQFQNNGVVDDSQLPKDRFSAERLKGVDSTLKIQPAKLEDSAVYLCVSSLVALRYNEQSFGPGTRLTVL.